This TCR beta chain comes out of a study of identical twins. General study results and limits: Potential partial confounding of zero-insertion analyses by invariant MAIT and iNKT cells was noted. It was cross-sectional statistical analysis, not following the same donors, that the conclusions relied on.

TCRdb analysed the 5' RACE reads with MiXCR anew, one entry per CDR3 protein. Of about 690,000 distinct CDR3 sequences in the sample, 5.5% to 6.5% were seen once. Only healthy Caucasians were enrolled as donors. At least ten counts were recorded for this clonotype. Its antigen remains unidentified. Sequenced material: naive T cells sorted from blood. This sequence originates from a man younger than 30 in good health.

The CDR3 here is CASSQDEASGIYNEQFF. The CDR3 DNA reads TGCGCCAGCAGCCAAGATGAGGCTAGCGGGATTTACAATGAGCAGTTCTTC. The chain links TRBV4-3 to TRBJ2-1, with 9 bases aligning to TRBD2. Germline CDR1 LGHNA, CDR2 YSLEER. Unmatched junction bases numbered 7, after V lost 0 bases and J lost 4 bases. The length of the CDR3 is 17 residues.